This entry concerns a single TCR beta chain. The data originate from a study of blood T cell repertoires in COVID-19. Study overall: The analysed material was cDNA or gDNA that came from T cells, B-cell-depleted T cells, or PBMCs.

In the original workflow: Estimated nucleated cell counts came from reference gene primer amplification. The table came from immunoSEQ multiplex PCR; TCRdb's copy has only in-frame clones and leaves some out. The DNA gave D and trimming, while V, J and clone size come from that table. The sample carries 85,000 to 100,000 clones, about 86% recorded once. Sequenced input: peripheral blood. The TCR sequence derives from a woman aged 55-75 years in a cohort sampled during active or convalescent COVID-19.

CDR3 coding DNA: TGTGCCAGCGTTGACAGGGGGGACTATGGCTACACCTTC. This sequence encodes CASVDRGDYGYTF. This chain links TRBV6-5 with TRBJ1-2; 9 nucleotides line up with TRBD1. This CDR3 contains 13 residues. Trimming cost V 8 bases and J 3 bases; bases outside gene matches: 4. The V gene's germline CDR1 is MNHEY and CDR2 SVGAGI.